Listed below are T cell receptor beta chains from one sample, sequenced in a study of sequential checkpoint blockade in melanoma. Only in-frame clones appear in the TCRdb table, and some are missing; sequencing was by immunoSEQ multiplex PCR. The sample yields several thousand clones, approximately 59% seen once. The sample consisted of CD8+ T cells sorted from blood (inferred from file names), taken from a patient given nivolumab and ipilimumab in sequence. The receptors derive from a human donor with melanoma. CDR3s include the opening cysteine and the closing phenylalanine or tryptophan.

v_call cdr3_aa
TRBV7-8 CASSLSGGASEQYF
TRBV27 CASSLYTGLKETQYF
TRBV29-1 CSAARSGGPRDTQYF
TRBV7-8 CASSLGTGPYNEQFF
TRBV29-1 CSVEFTGQETQYF
TRBV13 CASSSRDRGKWGEKLFF
TRBV4-1 CASSLRPSSESETQYF
TRBV2 CASSTGGSQPQHF
TRBV5-1 CASSVELAVYNEQFF
TRBV7-9 CASSLGGRTGELFF
TRBV4-3 CASSQDFEAEQFF
TRBV11-3 CASSHSQDYTETQYF
TRBV7-6 CASSLAGGGEKLFF
TRBV10-3 CAISDAGSDTEAFF
TRBV27 CASSLLPVNQPQHF
TRBV7-9 CASSPVGLAATYEQYF
TRBV4-3 CASSQEISGSSEQFF
TRBV2 CASRGGVFRLAGLYYEQYF
TRBV11-2 CASSLPAGPSSYEQYF
TRBV7-2 CASSLDAQGARADTQYF
TRBV15 CATSVGTENQPQHF
TRBV10-3 CAISDRNSNQPQHF
TRBV28 CASSWPGQWSYNSPLHF
TRBV19 CASSMNWNQPQHF
TRBV7-3 CASSLSGGAAEQFF
TRBV2 CASSDERTSNQPQHF
TRBV29-1 CSAEESYEQYF
TRBV7-8 CASMDRSGEQYF
TRBV7-9 CASSLLGGEAFF
TRBV30 CAWSATSGPTDTQYF
TRBV9 CASSATGQGYTDTQYF
TRBV5-4 CASSPQGAGETQYF
TRBV27 CASSLGLRPGHPSYDYNSPLHF
TRBV2 CASSEGGQGGQPQHF
TRBV19 CASSIGGAGEAFF
TRBV29-1 CSAKEGIRQFF
TRBV7-9 CASSFPGTGGLRYGYTF
TRBV10-3 CAISELGRGTDTQYF
TRBV7-9 CASSSGLANEVEQFF
TRBV6-5 CASSIKAGNEAFF
TRBV19 CASSIVPADTQYF
TRBV4-2 CASSQPGLEPQHF